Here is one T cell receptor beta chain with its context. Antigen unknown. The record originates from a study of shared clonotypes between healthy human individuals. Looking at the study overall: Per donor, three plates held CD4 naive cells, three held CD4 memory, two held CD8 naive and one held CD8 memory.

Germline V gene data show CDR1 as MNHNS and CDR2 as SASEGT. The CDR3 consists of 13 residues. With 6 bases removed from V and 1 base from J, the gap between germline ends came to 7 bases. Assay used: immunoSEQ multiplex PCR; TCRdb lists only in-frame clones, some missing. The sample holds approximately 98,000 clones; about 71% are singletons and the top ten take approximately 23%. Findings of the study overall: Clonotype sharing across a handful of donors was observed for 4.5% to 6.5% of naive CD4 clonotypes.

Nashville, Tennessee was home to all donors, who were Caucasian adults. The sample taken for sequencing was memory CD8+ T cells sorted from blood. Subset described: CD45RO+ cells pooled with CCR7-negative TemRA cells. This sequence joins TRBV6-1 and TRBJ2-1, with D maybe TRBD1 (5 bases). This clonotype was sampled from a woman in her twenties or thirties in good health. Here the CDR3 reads CASRTASYNEQFF. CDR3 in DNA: TGTGCCAGCAGGACAGCATCCTACAATGAGCAGTTCTTC.